This paragraph reports one T cell receptor (beta chain). Using around 180 ng DNA, around 30,000 T cell genomes, the sorted-subset replicate PCRs were run. Measured with immunoSEQ multiplex PCR; TCRdb has only the in-frame clones, and not every one. The data hold a few million clones, with 93% observed a single time. The sample is drawn from a study of shared clonotypes between healthy human individuals. Free of recent acute infections or vaccinations, the donors were healthy HIV-negative adults. Germline V gene lookup returns CDR1 SGHRS and CDR2 YFSETQ. Trimming took off 1 base at V and 2 bases at J, with 6 bases between the two ends. The CDR3 consists of 13 residues.

This clonotype was sampled from a man aged 18 to 29 in good health. Some clones in this sample may be carry-over from other donors' samples. The specimen sequenced was naive CD4+ T cells from PBMCs. Specified subset: CD45RA+ positively selected. The chain carries TRBV5-1 and TRBJ1-1, with unresolved D. The CDR3 region is CASSLFLNTEAFF. The CDR3 DNA sequence: TGCGCCAGCAGCTTGTTTCTCAACACTGAAGCTTTCTTT. The full variable domain, rest sourced from reference TRBV5-1 and TRBJ1-1, is KAGVTQTPRYLIKTRGQQVTLSCSPISGHRSVSWYQQTPGQGLQFLFEYFSETQRNKGNFPGRFSGRQFSNSRSEMNVSTLELGDSALYLCASSLFLNTEAFFGQGTRLTVV.